These 2 T cell receptor beta chains were all obtained from the same sample, sequenced in a study of cytomegalovirus exposure and HLA in healthy donors. Amplification used 60 Vbeta primers and 13 Jbeta primers. The method was immunoSEQ multiplex PCR; TCRdb's version includes in-frame clones alone and lacks a portion of them. Of 150,000 to 200,000 clones listed, roughly four fifths are singletons. What was sequenced was PBMCs. Every receptor here comes from a man aged 18 to 30 in good health and CMV-seronegative.

CDR3: CASSFGSNQPQHF. CDR3 nucleotide sequence: TGTGCCAGCAGCTTCGGTAGCAATCAGCCCCAGCATTTT. The chain uses TRBV5-8 and TRBJ1-5, with D unresolved. The CDR3 contains 13 residues. Germline V gene data show CDR1 as SGHTS and CDR2 as YDEGEE. V lost 2 bases and J 0 bases, leaving 3 bases between the germline ends. Full variable domain (outside the CDR3, taken from reference TRBV5-8 and TRBJ1-5): EAGVTQSPTHLIKTRGQQATLRCSPISGHTSVYWYQQALGLGLQFLLWYDEGEERNRGNFPPRFSGRQFPNYSSELNVNALELEDSALYLCASSFGSNQPQHFGDGTRLSIL.

The table lists this clone with a few counts. V and J are TRBV5-6 and TRBJ1-1; 7 nucleotides match TRBD1. With V trimmed by 4 bases and J by 10 bases, 4 bases remained unmatched. Germline V lookup: CDR1 SGHDT, CDR2 YYEEEE. The CDR3 covers 11 residues. CDR3 region: CASSLTGVAFF. In DNA form, the CDR3 reads TGTGCCAGCAGCCTAACAGGGGTAGCTTTCTTT. The full variable domain, rest sourced from reference TRBV5-6 and TRBJ1-1, is DAGVTQSPTHLIKTRGQQVTLRCSPKSGHDTVSWYQQALGQGPQFIFQYYEEEERQRGNFPDRFSGHQFPNYSSELNVNALLLGDSALYLCASSLTGVAFFGQGTRLTVV.